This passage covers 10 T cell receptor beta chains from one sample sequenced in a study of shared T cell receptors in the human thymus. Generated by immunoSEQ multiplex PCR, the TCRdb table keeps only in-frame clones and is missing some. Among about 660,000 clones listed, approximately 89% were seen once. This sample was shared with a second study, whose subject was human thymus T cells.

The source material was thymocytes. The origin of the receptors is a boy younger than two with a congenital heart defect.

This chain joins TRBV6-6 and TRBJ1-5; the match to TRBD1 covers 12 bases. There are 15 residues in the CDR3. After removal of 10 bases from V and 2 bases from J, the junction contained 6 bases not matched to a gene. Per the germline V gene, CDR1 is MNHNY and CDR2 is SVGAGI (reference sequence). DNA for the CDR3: TGTGCCACCCGGGACAGGGGGCGAGGCAATCAGCCCCAGCATTTT. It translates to CATRDRGRGNQPQHF.

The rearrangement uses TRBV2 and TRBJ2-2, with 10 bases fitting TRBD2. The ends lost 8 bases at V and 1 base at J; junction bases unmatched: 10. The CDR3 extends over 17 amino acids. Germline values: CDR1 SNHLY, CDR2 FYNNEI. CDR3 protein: CASFRLAGYLNTGELFF. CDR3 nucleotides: TGTGCCAGCTTCCGACTAGCGGGTTATTTGAACACCGGGGAGCTGTTTTTT.

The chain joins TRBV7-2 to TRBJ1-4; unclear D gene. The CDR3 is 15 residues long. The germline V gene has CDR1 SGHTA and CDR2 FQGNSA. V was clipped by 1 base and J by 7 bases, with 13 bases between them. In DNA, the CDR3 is TGTGCCAGCAGCTTAGGTGGGAAGCGGGGTGAAAAACTGTTTTTT. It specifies CASSLGGKRGEKLFF.

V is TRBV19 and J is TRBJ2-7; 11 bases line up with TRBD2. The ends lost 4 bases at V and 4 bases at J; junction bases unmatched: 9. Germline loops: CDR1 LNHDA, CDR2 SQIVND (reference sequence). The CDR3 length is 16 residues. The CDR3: CASSTLAGVGHYEQYF. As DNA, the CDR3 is TGTGCCAGTAGTACACTAGCGGGAGTTGGGCATTACGAGCAGTACTTC.

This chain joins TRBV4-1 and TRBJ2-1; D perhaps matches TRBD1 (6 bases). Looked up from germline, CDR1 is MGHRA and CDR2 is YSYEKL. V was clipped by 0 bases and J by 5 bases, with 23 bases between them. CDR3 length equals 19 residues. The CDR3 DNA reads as TGCGCCAGCAGCCAAGATTTCGGCAAGACCCCTGGGGGCCACAATGAGCAGTTCTTC. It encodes CASSQDFGKTPGGHNEQFF.

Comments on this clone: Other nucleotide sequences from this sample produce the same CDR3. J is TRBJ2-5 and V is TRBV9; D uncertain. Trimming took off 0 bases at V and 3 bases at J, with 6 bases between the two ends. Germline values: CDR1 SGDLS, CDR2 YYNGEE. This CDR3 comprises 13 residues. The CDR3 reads CASSVGGKETQYF. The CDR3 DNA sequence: TGTGCCAGCAGCGTAGGCGGTAAAGAGACCCAGTACTTC.

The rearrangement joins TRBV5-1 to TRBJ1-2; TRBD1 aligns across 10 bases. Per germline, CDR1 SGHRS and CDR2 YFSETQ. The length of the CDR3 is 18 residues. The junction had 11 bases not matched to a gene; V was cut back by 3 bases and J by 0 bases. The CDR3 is CASSSMGGQGLANYGYTF. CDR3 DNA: TGCGCCAGCAGCTCAATGGGGGGACAGGGGTTAGCTAACTATGGCTACACCTTC.

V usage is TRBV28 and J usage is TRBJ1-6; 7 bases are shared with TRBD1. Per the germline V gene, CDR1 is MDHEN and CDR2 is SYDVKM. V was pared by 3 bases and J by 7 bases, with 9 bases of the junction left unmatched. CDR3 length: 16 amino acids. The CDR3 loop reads CASSFRTGTVNSPLHF. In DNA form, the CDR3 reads TGTGCCAGCAGTTTCAGGACCGGGACAGTAAATTCACCCCTCCACTTT.

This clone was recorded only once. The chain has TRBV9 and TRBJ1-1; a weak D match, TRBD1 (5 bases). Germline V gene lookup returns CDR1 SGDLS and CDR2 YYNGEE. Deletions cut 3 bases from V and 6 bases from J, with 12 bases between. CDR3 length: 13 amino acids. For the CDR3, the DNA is TGTGCCAGCAGCGAACAGGAAAACCCTGAAGCTTTCTTT. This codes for CASSEQENPEAFF.

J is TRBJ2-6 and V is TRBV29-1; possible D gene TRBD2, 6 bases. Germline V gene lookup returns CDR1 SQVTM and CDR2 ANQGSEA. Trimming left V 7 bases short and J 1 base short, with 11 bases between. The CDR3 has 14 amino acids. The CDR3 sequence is CSAQGGSGANVLTF. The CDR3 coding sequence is TGCAGCGCTCAGGGAGGATCTGGGGCCAACGTCCTGACTTTC.